The 28 T cell receptor beta chains reported below all come from one sample, sequenced in a study of T cell changes during pregnancy in multiple sclerosis. Profiled with immunoSEQ multiplex PCR; TCRdb holds only in-frame clones, not every one. The repertoire includes tens of thousands of clones, around 91% of them detected once, and approximately 0.5% sits in the top ten. Source: CD4+ T cells from peripheral blood mononuclear cells, taken in the second trimester of pregnancy. Source of these receptors: a female donor with multiple sclerosis, enrolled in a pregnancy study.

The CDR3 nucleotides read TGTGCCAGCAGTCGCCAGGAAGAGCAGTTCTTC. Translated: CASSRQEEQFF. The rearrangement links TRBV6-5 to TRBJ2-1; no firm D call. Trimming pared 5 bases from V and 10 bases from J, leaving 9 bases between. CDR3 length equals 11 residues. Looked up from germline, CDR1 is MNHEY and CDR2 is SVGAGI.

V gene TRBV5-1 combines with J gene TRBJ2-1, with a possible D match to TRBD2 (5 bases). The CDR3 length is 14 residues. The V end lost 3 bases, the J end lost 9 bases, and 16 bases lay between the germline ends. Per the germline V gene, CDR1 is SGHRS and CDR2 is YFSETQ. CDR3 sequence reads: CASSSTISIGEQFF. As DNA, the CDR3 is TGCGCCAGCAGCTCGACTATTTCAATTGGTGAGCAGTTCTTC.

The rearrangement links TRBV19 to TRBJ1-3, with 9 nucleotides matching TRBD1. With 6 bases clipped from V and 3 bases from J, the junction kept 6 bases outside the gene matches. The CDR3 runs to 15 residues. Germline V gene lookup returns CDR1 LNHDA and CDR2 SQIVND (reference sequence). This chain's CDR3 is CASRGTGQGGNTIYF. Written as DNA, the CDR3 is TGTGCCAGTAGGGGGACAGGGCAAGGTGGAAACACCATATATTTT.

The chain employs TRBV6-5 and TRBJ1-2, with 7 nucleotides matching TRBD1. The V gene's germline CDR1 is MNHEY and CDR2 SVGAGI. This CDR3 contains 14 residues. V dropped 5 bases and J dropped 9; count of bases not matched to a gene: 12. As DNA, the CDR3 is TGTGCCAGCAGTCCCCAGGGACAGTGGGCAAGCTACACCTTC. Its translation: CASSPQGQWASYTF.

The chain carries TRBV4-2 and TRBJ2-7; 7 positions match TRBD2. V trimming: 1 base; J trimming: 0 bases; junction bases outside the gene matches: 6. Germline V gene sequence: CDR1 LGHNA, CDR2 YNFKEQ. CDR3 length: 16 amino acids. In DNA form, the CDR3 reads TGTGCCAGCAGCCAAGGGGAGGGAGGTCCCTCCTACGAGCAGTACTTC. It codes for CASSQGEGGPSYEQYF.

The rearrangement uses TRBV5-1 and TRBJ2-7, with TRBD1 identical over 8 bases. This CDR3 has 15 amino acids. V lost 4 bases to trimming and J lost 4 bases; unmatched junction nucleotides: 10. Germline CDR1 reads SGHRS; CDR2 reads YFSETQ. The CDR3 DNA reads TGCGCCAGCAGCACCTACCCCGGGACAGGTTACGAGCAGTACTTC. It specifies CASSTYPGTGYEQYF.

The J gene is TRBJ2-1, the V gene TRBV7-2, with TRBD1 matching over 7 bases. V shed 6 bases, J shed 3 bases, and the junction held 8 bases outside the gene matches. CDR3 size: 15 residues. Germline V CDR1 and CDR2: SGHTA, FQGNSA. The CDR3 DNA reads TGTGCCAGCAGTTTACAGGGGCGGTTCTACAATGAGCAGTTCTTC. Its protein product is CASSLQGRFYNEQFF.

The chain uses TRBV4-3 and TRBJ2-4; unclear D gene. V was clipped by 1 base and J by 8 bases, with 15 bases between them. The germline gives CDR1 LGHNA, CDR2 YSLEER. CDR3 length: 15 amino acids. The CDR3 coding sequence is TGCGCCAGCAGCCAAGCTAGTTTGACGCGTGACATTCAGTACTTC. As protein: CASSQASLTRDIQYF.

The chain links TRBV14 to TRBJ2-7, with TRBD1 as a possible D gene (5 bases). With 1 base removed from V and 3 bases from J, the gap between germline ends came to 10 bases. This CDR3 is 14 amino acids long. From germline, CDR1 is SGHDN and CDR2 FVKESK. The CDR3 nucleotides are TGTGCCAGCAGCCAAGGGACACCTATCTACGAGCAGTACTTC. This codes for CASSQGTPIYEQYF.

V usage is TRBV18 and J usage is TRBJ1-1; no reliable D call. Per the germline V gene, CDR1 is KGHSH and CDR2 is LQKENI. V dropped 4 bases and J dropped 1 base, with 7 bases sitting between them. The CDR3 contains 13 residues. Here the CDR3 DNA reads TGTGCCAGCTCACTCCTACCGAACACTGAAGCTTTCTTT. This codes for CASSLLPNTEAFF. Complete variable domain (other parts from reference TRBV18 and TRBJ1-1): NAGVMQNPRHLVRRRGQEARLRCSPMKGHSHVYWYRQLPEEGLKFMVYLQKENIIDESGMPKERFSAEFPKEGPSILRIQQVVRGDSAAYFCASSLLPNTEAFFGQGTRLTVV.

The rearrangement links TRBV7-2 to TRBJ1-5, with TRBD1 matching 9 bases. Germline trimming cut 6 bases from V and 7 bases from J; bases unmatched to any gene: 13. Germline V gene lookup returns CDR1 SGHTA and CDR2 FQGNSA. The CDR3 spans 16 residues. CDR3 sequence reads: CASRPTGGAGGQPQHF. The CDR3 bases are TGTGCCAGCAGGCCGACAGGGGGGGCGGGGGGCCAGCCCCAGCATTTT.

The chain is built from TRBV5-5 and TRBJ1-4, with 7 positions matching TRBD1. The CDR3 runs to 15 residues. Germline V gene data show CDR1 as SGHKS and CDR2 as YYEKEE (reference sequence). After removal of 4 bases from V and 5 bases from J, the junction contained 8 bases not matched to a gene. Written as DNA, the CDR3 is TGTGCCAGCAGCACCCGGGGGACAGAGAATGAAAAACTGTTTTTT. Its protein is CASSTRGTENEKLFF. Filled out from reference TRBV5-5 and TRBJ1-4, the complete variable domain reads DAGVTQSPTHLIKTRGQQVTLRCSPISGHKSVSWYQQVLGQGPQFIFQYYEKEERGRGNFPDRFSARQFPNYSSELNVNALLLGDSALYLCASSTRGTENEKLFFGSGTQLSVL.

J is TRBJ2-7 and V is TRBV28, with D possibly being TRBD1 (6 bases). The CDR3 is made up of 13 amino acids. CDR1 MDHEN and CDR2 SYDVKM come from the germline V gene. Trimming pared 8 bases from V and 3 bases from J, leaving 14 bases between. The CDR3 region has the DNA TGTGCCAGCGCGACAGGCTGGAGCTACGAGCAGTACTTC. Its translation: CASATGWSYEQYF.

The chain couples TRBV19 to TRBJ1-1, with a possible D match to TRBD1 (5 bases). The germline V gene encodes CDR1 LNHDA and CDR2 SQIVND (reference sequence). V was pared by 8 bases and J by 1 base, with 11 bases between. The CDR3 has 13 residues. The CDR3 DNA follows: TGTGCCAGTGTTAAAGACAGGAACACTGAAGCTTTCTTT. Translation gives CASVKDRNTEAFF.

The gene calls are TRBV28 and TRBJ2-7; the D gene is possibly TRBD2 (6 bases). V was pared by 5 bases and J by 2 bases, with 16 bases between. The CDR3 is made up of 15 amino acids. Germline CDR1 reads MDHEN; CDR2 reads SYDVKM. Here the CDR3 reads CASSVGTPGPYEQYF. The CDR3 bases are TGTGCCAGCAGTGTGGGGACTCCCGGGCCCTACGAGCAGTACTTC. Combining the CDR3 with reference TRBV28 and TRBJ2-7 gives the whole variable domain DVKVTQSSRYLVKRTGEKVFLECVQDMDHENMFWYRQDPGLGLRLIYFSYDVKMKEKGDIPEGYSVSREKKERFSLILESASTNQTSMYLCASSVGTPGPYEQYFGPGTRLTVT.

This chain uses TRBV6-5 with TRBJ2-3, with 8 bases identical to TRBD1. CDR1 is MNHEY and CDR2 is SVGAGI in the germline V gene. There are 16 residues in the CDR3. Trimming cost V 3 bases and J 1 base; bases outside gene matches: 6. In DNA form, the CDR3 reads TGTGCCAGCAGTTATAGGGCGACAGGGGGCACAGATACGCAGTATTTT. It encodes CASSYRATGGTDTQYF.

The chain is built from TRBV29-1 and TRBJ2-5, with D tentatively TRBD2 (5 bases). This CDR3 contains 13 residues. V lost 0 bases, J lost 7 bases, and 12 bases lay in between. Germline V gene lookup returns CDR1 SQVTM and CDR2 ANQGSEA. In nucleotides, the CDR3 is TGCAGCGTTGAAGATAAGAGGGTAGGGACCCAGTACTTC. Protein: CSVEDKRVGTQYF.

The chain couples TRBV7-2 to TRBJ2-7; possibly TRBD2 for D (5 bases). CDR1 is SGHTA, CDR2 FQGNSA, per germline. The CDR3 length is 14 residues. V was clipped by 1 base and J by 5 bases, with 12 bases between them. The CDR3 coding sequence is TGTGCCAGCAGCTTAGGGGGAGTCTTCCACGAGCAGTACTTC. Its translation: CASSLGGVFHEQYF.

This chain uses TRBV7-9 with TRBJ2-1; 9 bases are shared with TRBD2. Germline trimming cut 1 base from V and 3 bases from J; bases unmatched to any gene: 4. This CDR3 is 16 amino acids long. CDR1 is SEHNR and CDR2 is FQNEAQ in the germline V gene (reference sequence). The CDR3 spells CASSLVSSGIYNEQFF. The CDR3 DNA follows: TGTGCCAGCAGCTTAGTATCTAGCGGGATCTACAATGAGCAGTTCTTC.

This clone has just one count. The V and J genes are TRBV4-1 and TRBJ2-7, with 7 bases identical to TRBD2. The germline V gene has CDR1 MGHRA and CDR2 YSYEKL. The CDR3 consists of 16 residues. The J segment lost 1 base and the V segment lost 2 bases, leaving 8 bases of the junction unmatched. CDR3 loop: CASSQRAEAGSYEQYF. The DNA of the CDR3 is TGCGCCAGCAGCCAAAGGGCCGAAGCGGGGTCCTACGAGCAGTACTTC.

The genes are TRBV28 and TRBJ2-1, with D possibly matching TRBD2 (5 bases). V lost 1 base and J 3 bases, leaving 13 bases between the germline ends. The CDR3 is made up of 16 amino acids. Germline V CDR1 and CDR2: MDHEN, SYDVKM. The CDR3 bases are TGTGCCAGCAGTTTATCCCAGGTTGGGAGCTACAATGAGCAGTTCTTC. Its translation: CASSLSQVGSYNEQFF.

The chain joins TRBV18 to TRBJ1-4, with unresolved D. CDR1 is KGHSH and CDR2 is LQKENI in the germline V gene. V lost 3 bases and J 4 bases, leaving 6 bases between the germline ends. The CDR3 is 13 amino acids. This chain's CDR3 is CASSPNSNEKLFF. DNA for the CDR3: TGTGCCAGCTCACCTAACAGTAATGAAAAACTGTTTTTT.

This rearrangement joins TRBV14 to TRBJ1-2; D gene unclear. CDR1 is SGHDN, CDR2 FVKESK, per germline. CDR3 length equals 14 residues. V was shortened by 0 bases and J by 5 bases, with 10 bases between the two germline ends. As DNA, the CDR3 is TGTGCCAGCAGCCAAGAGTTCCCGTTATATGGCTACACCTTC. Its translation is CASSQEFPLYGYTF. Looking up the rest from reference TRBV14 and TRBJ1-2 gives the full variable domain: EAGVTQFPSHSVIEKGQTVTLRCDPISGHDNLYWYRRVMGKEIKFLLHFVKESKQDESGMPNNRFLAERTGGTYSTLKVQPAELEDSGVYFCASSQEFPLYGYTFGSGTRLTVV.

This chain uses TRBV9 with TRBJ2-5; tentatively, D is TRBD1 (6 bases). Trimming shortened V by 0 bases and J by 2 bases, and 8 bases separated the two germline ends. The germline gives CDR1 SGDLS, CDR2 YYNGEE. CDR3 size: 14 residues. The CDR3: CASSVGQGQETQYF. The CDR3 nucleotides are TGTGCCAGCAGCGTAGGGCAGGGGCAAGAGACCCAGTACTTC.

V usage is TRBV2 and J usage is TRBJ2-1, with 10 bases lining up with TRBD1. V was pared by 10 bases and J by 4 bases, with 7 bases of the junction left unmatched. The CDR3 covers 14 residues. Germline loops: CDR1 SNHLY, CDR2 FYNNEI. CDR3 in DNA: TGTGCCACTGGGACAGGGGTCACGTACAATGAGCAGTTCTTC. Protein sequence: CATGTGVTYNEQFF.

The chain joins TRBV6-5 to TRBJ2-7; tentatively, D is TRBD2 (7 bases). CDR1 is MNHEY, CDR2 SVGAGI, per germline. V was cut by 6 bases and J by 3 bases, with 15 bases left in between. The CDR3 runs 14 residues. This CDR3 reads CASRTGTNYYEQYF. CDR3 nucleotide sequence: TGTGCCAGCAGAACAGGGACTAATTACTACGAGCAGTACTTC.

The chain couples TRBV5-5 to TRBJ1-1; 7 nucleotides line up with TRBD1. The germline V gene encodes CDR1 SGHKS and CDR2 YYEKEE (reference sequence). Trimming at V came to 4 bases and at J to 7 bases, leaving 7 bases not matched to a gene. The CDR3 loop spans 13 amino acids. CDR3 sequence reads: CASSQTGLNEAFF. The DNA of the CDR3 is TGTGCCAGCAGCCAGACAGGGCTTAATGAAGCTTTCTTT. The complete variable domain, with remaining parts taken from reference TRBV5-5 and TRBJ1-1, reads DAGVTQSPTHLIKTRGQQVTLRCSPISGHKSVSWYQQVLGQGPQFIFQYYEKEERGRGNFPDRFSARQFPNYSSELNVNALLLGDSALYLCASSQTGLNEAFFGQGTRLTVV.

The chain has TRBV7-2 and TRBJ1-2; D is ambiguous. Per germline, CDR1 SGHTA and CDR2 FQGNSA. V was clipped by 6 bases and J by 3 bases, with 11 bases between them. The CDR3 has 13 residues. Written as DNA, the CDR3 is TGTGCCAGCAGTTCGGGAAGGGACTATGGCTACACCTTC. It translates to CASSSGRDYGYTF.